This T cell receptor beta chain derives from a study of shared clonotypes between healthy human individuals. This CDR3 comprises 15 residues. Germline V gives CDR1 MNHNY, CDR2 SVGAGI (reference sequence). V trimming: 6 bases; J trimming: 6 bases; junction bases outside the gene matches: 10. Data came from immunoSEQ multiplex PCR; TCRdb stores just in-frame clones and leaves some out. The top ten clones hold about 0.41% of a sample with 2 million to 2.5 million clones, under 95% of them seen once. Sequences were obtained from naive CD4+ T cells from PBMCs. Subset meaning: CD45RA+ positively selected. The chain employs TRBV6-6 and TRBJ1-5, with 8 bases that match TRBD1. This sequence originates from a man aged 18-30 years in good health. Some clones in this sample may be carry-over from other donors' samples. The CDR3 spells CASRVTGGTSQPQHF. The CDR3 DNA sequence: TGTGCCAGCAGGGTAACAGGGGGTACTAGTCAGCCCCAGCATTTT.